A single count supports the clone carrying this T cell receptor (beta chain). The antigen is undetermined. Unique molecular identifiers were in the cDNA, with template-switch universal primer binding. In TCRdb, the 5' RACE reads were re-called with MiXCR into one record per CDR3 protein. Counted here are more than 1.5 million distinct CDR3 sequences, under 35% occurring once; the ten biggest clones make up 0.25% to 0.3%. V was pared by 6 bases and J by 8 bases, with 14 bases between. Per the germline V gene, CDR1 is DFQATT and CDR2 is SNEGSKA (reference sequence). The CDR3 covers 12 residues. This sample was taken from a study of identical twins. Notes on the study in general: Not following the same donors, the study drew its conclusions from cross-sectional statistical analysis. Zero-insertion analyses might be partly confounded by invariant T cells like MAIT and iNKT.

The chain is built from TRBV20-1 and TRBJ2-1, with D possibly matching TRBD1 (5 bases). This TCR was sampled from a newborn girl in good health. The sample was cord blood. The DNA of the CDR3 is TGCAGTGCCCAGGACAAGGTCGATGAGCAGTTCTTC. Its protein product is CSAQDKVDEQFF.